The clone carrying this TCR beta chain was observed a few times. Its specificity is unknown. For the second PCR, which ran for roughly 6 to 12 cycles, a sample-barcoded 5' primer and a J-beta primer mix were used. The template-switch adaptor, which had 12 random nucleotides, put a tag on each cDNA molecule. TCRdb fed the 5' RACE reads into MiXCR, producing one record per CDR3 protein. The table includes around 1,000,000 distinct CDR3 sequences, around 25% detected once. This sample is part of a study of blood T cells in healthy people across ages. Study summary: Every two T cells gave about one barcoded beta molecule via template switching. Study results and caveats: There was no known CMV status for donors, so expanded clonotype changes were possibly confounded.

CDR3 length: 14 amino acids. The germline V gene encodes CDR1 DFQATT and CDR2 SNEGSKA (reference sequence). V was cut by 1 base and J by 4 bases, with 12 bases left in between. This same sample was also taken into another study, of T cells of mothers and their children.

The V and J genes are TRBV20-1 and TRBJ2-3; D might be TRBD2 (7 bases). Source material: blood. The clonotype comes from a girl aged 2-10 years in good health. In DNA form, the CDR3 reads TGCAGTGCTAGAGTACGGGGGGCACCAGATACGCAGTATTTT. Encoded protein: CSARVRGAPDTQYF.